The 25 T cell receptor beta chains below come from one sample, sequenced in a study of T-cell memory formation after mild COVID-19. TCRdb analysed the 5' RACE reads with MiXCR anew, one entry per CDR3 protein. Seen here are about 150,000 distinct CDR3 sequences, around 27% observed once, and the top ten hold approximately 25%. The sequenced sample consisted of PBMCs or a T cell subset sorted from them (not recorded which). The receptors were sampled from an adult woman who had mild COVID-19 (a few samples of this study predate the infection). Cell type and time point are not known.

The chain uses TRBV4-2 and TRBJ1-6; D is unresolved. Per germline, CDR1 LGHNA and CDR2 YNFKEQ. The CDR3 is made up of 13 amino acids. Trimming cost V 2 bases and J 8 bases, with 7 bases left between them. As DNA, the CDR3 is TGTGCCAGCAGCCAACGGTCTGATTCACCCCTCCACTTT. Translating gives CASSQRSDSPLHF.

The chain uses TRBV5-8 and TRBJ2-7; TRBD2 matches at 7 bases. Germline CDR1 reads SGHTS; CDR2 reads YDEGEE. V dropped 4 bases and J dropped 2; count of bases not matched to a gene: 6. CDR3 size: 14 residues. The chain's CDR3 is CASSRTRGTYEQYF. The CDR3 DNA is TGTGCCAGCAGCCGGACTAGGGGAACCTACGAGCAGTACTTC.

This chain connects TRBV6-5 to TRBJ1-1; D is uncertain. V was pared by 2 bases and J by 1 base, with 8 bases between. Germline V CDR1 and CDR2: MNHEY, SVGAGI. The CDR3 covers 14 residues. The CDR3 DNA is TGTGCCAGCAGTTACAGCGTATCGAACACTGAAGCTTTCTTT. Its translation is CASSYSVSNTEAFF.

This clonotype was counted ten times or more. V is TRBV27 and J is TRBJ2-1; no clear D gene. The CDR3 totals 13 residues. Germline V lookup: CDR1 MNHEY, CDR2 SMNVEV (reference sequence). The germline V and J ends were trimmed by 3 bases and 7 bases, with 10 bases remaining between them. The CDR3: CASSFGRINEQFF. Here the CDR3 DNA reads TGTGCCAGCAGTTTTGGAAGGATTAATGAGCAGTTCTTC.

The sample holds a few counts of this clonotype. The rearrangement links TRBV6-4 to TRBJ2-1; 13 nucleotides align to TRBD2. The germline gives CDR1 MRHNA, CDR2 SNTAGT. V was pared by 2 bases and J by 8 bases, with 3 bases of the junction left unmatched. CDR3 length equals 15 residues. CDR3 DNA: TGTGCCAGCAGTGACCGGGGGACTAGCGGGGATGAGCAGTTCTTC. Protein: CASSDRGTSGDEQFF.

This CDR3 is CATPGEGVNTGELFF. The DNA of the CDR3 is TGTGCCACCCCCGGTGAGGGGGTGAACACCGGGGAGCTGTTTTTT. The rearrangement links TRBV7-9 to TRBJ2-2; D might be TRBD1 (6 bases). CDR3 size: 15 residues. The V end was cut by 10 bases, the J end by 1 base, with 16 bases between. Germline V gene data show CDR1 as SEHNR and CDR2 as FQNEAQ (reference sequence). Variable domain in full (rest from reference TRBV7-9 and TRBJ2-2): DTGVSQNPRHKITKRGQNVTFRCDPISEHNRLYWYRQTLGQGPEFLTYFQNEAQLEKSRLLSDRFSAERPKGSFSTLEIQRTEQGDSAMYLCATPGEGVNTGELFFGEGSRLTVL.

At least ten counts were recorded for this clonotype. The CDR3 is CASTPGLGGHEQFF. DNA for the CDR3: TGTGCCAGCACCCCGGGACTGGGCGGCCATGAGCAGTTCTTC. The V and J genes are TRBV6-2 or TRBV6-3 and TRBJ2-1; TRBD2 might be the D (6 bases). The CDR3 spans 14 residues. CDR1 and CDR2 (germline): MNHEY, SVGEGT. Between the trimmed V and J ends, which lost 7 bases and 8 bases, there was a span of 18 bases.

The rearrangement joins TRBV2 to TRBJ2-1; D possibly corresponds to TRBD2 (6 bases). V was shortened by 3 bases and J by 2 bases, with 8 bases between the two germline ends. The CDR3 totals 14 residues. Germline values: CDR1 SNHLY, CDR2 FYNNEI. CDR3 loop: CASSDGSTYNEQFF. The DNA for the CDR3 is TGTGCCAGCAGTGACGGGAGCACCTACAATGAGCAGTTCTTC.

There are a few counts of this clonotype. The CDR3, as DNA: TGTGCCAGCAGCCCAGGGGTCGGCGAGCAGTACTTC. It is translated as CASSPGVGEQYF. V gene TRBV6-5 combines with J gene TRBJ2-7; possibly TRBD1 for D (6 bases). Per germline, CDR1 MNHEY and CDR2 SVGAGI. The germline V and J ends were trimmed by 6 bases and 6 bases, with 12 bases remaining between them. The CDR3 is 12 amino acids.

This chain uses TRBV9 with TRBJ1-1; maybe TRBD1 (5 bases). Per germline, CDR1 SGDLS and CDR2 YYNGEE. V was trimmed by 4 bases and J by 4 bases, leaving 11 bases between them. This CDR3 is built from 13 residues. Written as DNA, the CDR3 is TGTGCCAGCAGCCCATCAGGGACCACTGAAGCTTTCTTT. Amino acid sequence: CASSPSGTTEAFF.

The chain recombines TRBV7-6 with TRBJ1-4; tentative D call: TRBD1 (5 bases). This CDR3 is 14 amino acids long. Looked up from germline, CDR1 is SGHVS and CDR2 is FNYEAQ. V lost 1 base to trimming and J lost 10 bases, with 13 bases between them. The CDR3, as DNA: TGTGCCAGCAGCTTAGGGGGCAGTGAGGTAAAACTGTTTTTT. It is translated as CASSLGGSEVKLFF.

The V call is TRBV7-6, the J call TRBJ2-2; 8 bases are shared with TRBD2. Germline V lookup: CDR1 SGHVS, CDR2 FNYEAQ. J lost 4 bases, V lost 4 bases, and 8 bases had no gene match. The CDR3 loop spans 16 amino acids. The CDR3 DNA sequence: TGTGCCAGCAGCTCAACGCCGGGACTAGTCACCGGGGAGCTGTTTTTT. Protein sequence: CASSSTPGLVTGELFF.

This clonotype was counted between two and nine times. Here the CDR3 reads CASSYASGAYEQYF. In DNA form, the CDR3 reads TGTGCCAGCAGTTACGCTAGCGGCGCCTACGAGCAGTACTTC. This sequence joins TRBV6-5 and TRBJ2-7, with 7 positions matching TRBD2. Trimming took 2 bases from V and 2 from J; bases not matched to a gene: 3. The CDR3 runs 14 residues. Looked up from germline, CDR1 is MNHEY and CDR2 is SVGAGI.

This clonotype came up a few times. The rearrangement joins TRBV7-6 to TRBJ2-3; perhaps TRBD2 as D (5 bases). In germline, CDR1 is SGHVS, CDR2 FNYEAQ. This CDR3 spans 18 amino acids. Trimming took 1 base from V and 2 from J, leaving 19 bases between them. As DNA, the CDR3 is TGTGCCAGCAGCTTAGTCAACCTAGCTCTCCTACACACAGATACGCAGTATTTT. Translating gives CASSLVNLALLHTDTQYF.

This clonotype occurred many times. The rearrangement joins TRBV6-5 to TRBJ2-1; 13 bases agree with TRBD2. The CDR3 totals 15 residues. V lost 6 bases to trimming and J lost 8 bases; unmatched junction nucleotides: 7. Germline CDR1 MNHEY, CDR2 SVGAGI. CDR3 coding DNA: TGTGCCAGCAGCCCACTAGCGGGGGGGCGAGATGAGCAGTTCTTC. This gives the protein CASSPLAGGRDEQFF.

The chain is built from TRBV12-3 or TRBV12-4 and TRBJ1-2; D is perhaps TRBD1 (6 bases). The ends were cut back, 1 base at V and 3 bases at J, with 9 bases in the middle. CDR3 length equals 14 residues. The CDR3 region is CASSLETGYYGYTF. In DNA form, the CDR3 reads TGTGCCAGCAGTTTAGAAACAGGGTACTATGGCTACACCTTC.

The chain combines TRBV5-6 with TRBJ2-1, with 7 bases lining up with TRBD1. After removal of 5 bases from V and 6 bases from J, the junction contained 8 bases not matched to a gene. The length of the CDR3 is 14 residues. Germline V gene lookup returns CDR1 SGHDT and CDR2 YYEEEE. This CDR3 reads CASRPGTAFNEQFF. CDR3 DNA sequence: TGTGCCAGCAGACCCGGGACAGCCTTCAATGAGCAGTTCTTC.

The chain recombines TRBV6-1 with TRBJ1-2, with D tentatively TRBD1 (5 bases). CDR3 size: 13 residues. Trimming shortened V by 3 bases and J by 5 bases, and 10 bases separated the two germline ends. Germline V CDR1 and CDR2: MNHNS, SASEGT. CDR3 in amino acids: CASSEWAGYGYTF. CDR3 nucleotide sequence: TGTGCCAGCAGTGAGTGGGCAGGGTATGGCTACACCTTC.

The chain carries TRBV20-1 and TRBJ2-7; 7 bases are a match to TRBD2. V dropped 2 bases and J dropped 1; count of bases not matched to a gene: 2. This CDR3 region has 13 residues. The germline gives CDR1 DFQATT, CDR2 SNEGSKA (reference sequence). In DNA form, the CDR3 reads TGCAGTGCTAGACAGCGGGAATCCTACGAGCAGTACTTC. Translating gives CSARQRESYEQYF.

A single count supports this clonotype. The chain joins TRBV11-3 to TRBJ2-2; D is possibly TRBD1 (5 bases). The CDR3 spans 14 residues. The germline V and J ends were trimmed by 8 bases and 0 bases, with 10 bases remaining between them. From germline, CDR1 is SGHNT and CDR2 YENEEA. The CDR3 bases are TGTGCCAGCGTGCAGGGCCCGAACACCGGGGAGCTGTTTTTT. This gives the protein CASVQGPNTGELFF.

By frequency in the sample, this clonotype is medium-sized. The V call is TRBV12-3 or TRBV12-4, the J call TRBJ2-5; the D call may be TRBD1 or TRBD2 (5 bases each). This CDR3 spans 13 amino acids. The V end was cut by 8 bases, the J end by 9 bases, with 19 bases between. CDR3 in amino acids: CASGAGGASAQYF. The CDR3, as DNA: TGTGCCAGCGGGGCAGGAGGAGCATCGGCCCAGTACTTC.

In this sample, this clonotype turned up a few times. The chain is built from TRBV4-3 and TRBJ1-5; D remains unclear. CDR1 is LGHNA and CDR2 is YSLEER in the germline V gene. The CDR3 loop spans 14 amino acids. V was shortened by 0 bases and J by 3 bases, with 6 bases between the two germline ends. CDR3 sequence (DNA): TGCGCCAGCAGCCAAGATAGAGCCAATCAGCCCCAGCATTTT. Protein: CASSQDRANQPQHF.

This clonotype was recorded a few times. This chain connects TRBV7-8 to TRBJ1-2; D ambiguous. V was clipped by 4 bases and J by 2 bases, with 8 bases between them. This CDR3 spans 13 amino acids. CDR1 is SGHVS, CDR2 FQNEAQ, per germline. The CDR3 region is CASSSDGNYGYTF. The CDR3 DNA sequence: TGTGCCAGCAGCTCGGACGGGAACTATGGCTACACCTTC.

This chain joins TRBV19 and TRBJ2-2; 7 nucleotides align to TRBD2. CDR3 length equals 16 residues. Looked up from germline, CDR1 is LNHDA and CDR2 is SQIVND (reference sequence). The trim removed 1 base at V and 4 bases at J, leaving 6 bases unmatched. In DNA, the CDR3 is TGTGCCAGTAGTATAGTCGGGGGGATAGGCACCGGGGAGCTGTTTTTT. Translation gives CASSIVGGIGTGELFF.

This clonotype was seen a handful of times. The rearrangement links TRBV24-1 to TRBJ1-5, with a possible D match to TRBD1 (5 bases). The CDR3 runs 15 residues. The germline V and J ends were trimmed by 3 bases and 2 bases, with 10 bases remaining between them. CDR1 is KGHDR, CDR2 SFDVKD, per germline. The CDR3 sequence: CATSDVDSGNQPQHF. CDR3 nucleotide sequence: TGTGCCACCAGTGATGTTGACAGTGGCAATCAGCCCCAGCATTTT.